Listed below are T cell receptor beta chains from one sample, sequenced in a study of early T cells in non-severe SARS-CoV-2 infection. One entry per CDR3 protein, called by TCRdb with MiXCR from the 5' RACE reads. The table shows approximately 58,000 distinct CDR3 sequences, with roughly 6.8% occurring only once. The sequencing input was whole blood. The receptors were gathered from an adult who was a healthcare worker with PCR-confirmed SARS-CoV-2 infection or an uninfected control (not recorded which). The conserved cysteine and the conserved F or W are not part of the CDR3 here. The D gene is left open where the match is weak. Rows may omit the clone size; those that give it use once, few, many or a size class.

d_call	v_call	clone_size	j_call	cdr3_aa
.	TRBV20-1	.	TRBJ1-5	SASGGARQPQH
TRBD2	TRBV12-3/TRBV12-4	many	TRBJ2-1	ASSPAGGSYNEQF
.	TRBV6-2/TRBV6-3	many	TRBJ2-3	ASSYLLEDTQY
.	TRBV7-2	many	TRBJ2-7	ASSLESGSSYEQY
.	TRBV11-2	many	TRBJ1-3	ASRQGLSGNTIY
TRBD1	TRBV29-1	many	TRBJ1-2	SVEGQGPYGYT
TRBD2	TRBV19	few	TRBJ2-3	ASRALAGTTLSTDTQY
TRBD2	TRBV15	.	TRBJ2-3	ATSGIRRGSTDTQY
TRBD1	TRBV18	few	TRBJ2-7	ASLPSRDRVGY
.	TRBV6-2/TRBV6-3	many	TRBJ2-1	ASSNSNNEQF
.	TRBV28	many	TRBJ1-2	ASSLPGGYNYGYT
.	TRBV5-1	many	TRBJ2-3	ASSLAAGASTDTQY
TRBD1	TRBV20-1	few	TRBJ1-1	SARDKGAGTEAF
.	TRBV12-3/TRBV12-4	.	TRBJ1-3	ASSPPGLSGNTIY
TRBD1	TRBV29-1	few	TRBJ2-1	STRQGKNEQF
.	TRBV14	.	TRBJ1-2	ASSPNRFAQGGYT
.	TRBV18	many	TRBJ2-4	ASSPELAKNIQY
.	TRBV20-1	many	TRBJ2-6	SARDLVQGLTSSGANVLT
TRBD1	TRBV4-1	.	TRBJ2-7	ASSRKDRATYEQY
.	TRBV29-1	once	TRBJ1-6	SVRIGRENSPLH
TRBD2	TRBV7-8	many	TRBJ2-1	ASSRLAGGSNEQF
.	TRBV7-2	few	TRBJ2-2	ASSLRGRGNTGELF
TRBD2	TRBV11-2	few	TRBJ2-7	ASSLAGTILDEQY
.	TRBV20-1	many	TRBJ2-3	SASDPTDTQY
.	TRBV24-1	.	TRBJ1-1	ATTAQGNTEAF
.	TRBV10-2	many	TRBJ2-1	ASSEGTAGQF
.	TRBV27	many	TRBJ2-7	ASSFRGPSFYEQY
TRBD2	TRBV12-3/TRBV12-4	.	TRBJ2-1	ASSLVRGAYNEQF
.	TRBV4-1	many	TRBJ2-7	ASSPMGPRVYEQY
.	TRBV27	.	TRBJ2-3	ASSSPGSPKTDTQY
.	TRBV7-2	many	TRBJ1-3	ASSLVHRPRTSGNTIY
.	TRBV10-2	.	TRBJ2-2	ASRLRAGELF
.	TRBV20-1	many	TRBJ1-2	SAGSGVGGYT
TRBD2	TRBV11-2	.	TRBJ2-5	ASSLGGLADPQETQY
TRBD1	TRBV30	many	TRBJ2-7	AWNAGGRYEQY
TRBD2	TRBV24-1	many	TRBJ2-1	ATSDPEAGRTYNEQF
.	TRBV4-2	.	TRBJ2-1	ASSHVAASYNEQF
.	TRBV20-1	many	TRBJ1-1	SASKNTEAF
TRBD1	TRBV12-3/TRBV12-4	.	TRBJ1-6	ASTAGQVRNSPLH
.	TRBV29-1	many	TRBJ2-7	SVVSQGSYEQY
TRBD1	TRBV20-1	many	TRBJ2-7	SASDDRVGNEQY
.	TRBV7-9	many	TRBJ1-2	ASSLNAAAPNYGYT
.	TRBV12-3/TRBV12-4	many	TRBJ1-1	ASSMTGNTEAF
.	TRBV7-9	many	TRBJ1-4	ASSPDGGLNEKLF
.	TRBV7-2	many	TRBJ2-6	ASSLTALLGSGANVLT
.	TRBV21-1	.	TRBJ2-5	ASSKVGQGGQETQY
.	TRBV6-5	few	TRBJ2-3	ASSYDRSSTDTQY
.	TRBV18	many	TRBJ1-1	ASSPRDTNTEAF
.	TRBV28	many	TRBJ2-4	ASSPTRGQNIQY
.	TRBV21-1	.	TRBJ1-3	ASSKVAPSSGNTIY
TRBD1	TRBV5-4	.	TRBJ2-2	ASSPQGQSTGELF
.	TRBV11-3	many	TRBJ1-5	ASSLSRYQPQH